This T cell receptor (beta chain) was obtained from a study of blood T cell repertoires in COVID-19. Trimming pared 4 bases from V and 9 bases from J, leaving 13 bases between. The germline V gene has CDR1 MNHEY and CDR2 SVGEGT. This CDR3 region has 13 residues. Generated by immunoSEQ multiplex PCR, the TCRdb table keeps only in-frame clones and is missing some. The sample lists around 100,000 clones; over 65% were seen once. The chain joins TRBV6-2 or TRBV6-3 to TRBJ2-1; a possible D gene is TRBD1 (6 bases). The TCR originated in a human donor in a cohort sampled during active COVID-19. Sequencing was performed on peripheral blood. CDR3 coding DNA: TGTGCCAGCAGTTCTCGACAGGACGGTGAGCAGTTCTTC. This gives the protein CASSSRQDGEQFF.